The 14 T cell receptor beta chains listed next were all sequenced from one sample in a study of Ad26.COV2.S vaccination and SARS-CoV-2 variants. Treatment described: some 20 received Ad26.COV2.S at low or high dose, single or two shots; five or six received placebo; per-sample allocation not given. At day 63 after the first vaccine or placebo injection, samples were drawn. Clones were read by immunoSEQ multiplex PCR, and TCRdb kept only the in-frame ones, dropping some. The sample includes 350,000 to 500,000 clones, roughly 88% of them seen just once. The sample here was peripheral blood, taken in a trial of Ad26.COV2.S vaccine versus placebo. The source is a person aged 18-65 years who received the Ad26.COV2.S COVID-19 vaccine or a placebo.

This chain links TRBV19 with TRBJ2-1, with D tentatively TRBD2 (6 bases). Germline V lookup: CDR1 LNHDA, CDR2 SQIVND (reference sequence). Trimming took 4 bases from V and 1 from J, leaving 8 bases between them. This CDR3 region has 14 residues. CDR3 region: CASSKSGSYNEQFF. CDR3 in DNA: TGTGCCAGTAGTAAAAGCGGGTCCTACAATGAGCAGTTCTTC.

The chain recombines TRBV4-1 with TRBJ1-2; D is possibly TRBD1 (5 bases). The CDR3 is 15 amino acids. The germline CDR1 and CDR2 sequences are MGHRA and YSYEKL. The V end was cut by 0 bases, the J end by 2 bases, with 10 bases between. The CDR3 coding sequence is TGCGCCAGCAGCCAAGAGTCTGACAGCAACTATGGCTACACCTTC. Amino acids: CASSQESDSNYGYTF.

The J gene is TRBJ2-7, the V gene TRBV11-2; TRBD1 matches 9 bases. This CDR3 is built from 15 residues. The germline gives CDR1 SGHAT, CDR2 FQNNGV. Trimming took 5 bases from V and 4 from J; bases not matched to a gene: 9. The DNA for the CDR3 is TGTGCCAGCAGCCCGGGGGACAGGGTTTCATACGAGCAGTACTTC. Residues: CASSPGDRVSYEQYF.

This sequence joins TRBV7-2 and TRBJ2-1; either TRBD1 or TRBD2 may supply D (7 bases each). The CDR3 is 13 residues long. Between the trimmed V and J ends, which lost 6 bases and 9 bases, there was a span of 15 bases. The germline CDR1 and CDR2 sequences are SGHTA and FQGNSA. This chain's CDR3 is CASSSDREGEQFF. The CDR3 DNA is TGTGCCAGCAGTTCCGACAGGGAGGGTGAGCAGTTCTTC.

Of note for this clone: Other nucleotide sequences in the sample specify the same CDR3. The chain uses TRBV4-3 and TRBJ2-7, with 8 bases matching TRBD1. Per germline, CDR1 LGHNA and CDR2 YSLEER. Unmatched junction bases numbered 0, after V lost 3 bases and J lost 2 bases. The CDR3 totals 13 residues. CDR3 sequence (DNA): TGCGCCAGCAGCCAGGACAGGGCCTACGAGCAGTACTTC. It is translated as CASSQDRAYEQYF.

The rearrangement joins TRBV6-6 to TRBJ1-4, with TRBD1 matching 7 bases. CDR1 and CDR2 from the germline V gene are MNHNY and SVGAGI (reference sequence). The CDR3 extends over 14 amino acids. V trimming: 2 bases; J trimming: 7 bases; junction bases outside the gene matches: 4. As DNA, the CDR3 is TGTGCCAGCAGTTACAGGGGGCTAGTTGAAAAACTGTTTTTT. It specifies CASSYRGLVEKLFF.

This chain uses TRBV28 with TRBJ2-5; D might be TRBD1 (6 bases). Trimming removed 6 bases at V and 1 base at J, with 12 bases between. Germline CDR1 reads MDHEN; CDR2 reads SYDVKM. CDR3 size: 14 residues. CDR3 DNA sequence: TGTGCCAGCAGGAGGTGGGGGCCCCAAGAGACCCAGTACTTC. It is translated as CASRRWGPQETQYF.

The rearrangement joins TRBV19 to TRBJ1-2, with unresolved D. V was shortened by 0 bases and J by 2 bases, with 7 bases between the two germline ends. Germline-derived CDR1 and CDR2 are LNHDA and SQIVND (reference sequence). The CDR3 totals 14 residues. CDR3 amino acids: CASSIDQANYGYTF. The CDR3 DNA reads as TGTGCCAGTAGTATAGATCAGGCGAACTATGGCTACACCTTC.

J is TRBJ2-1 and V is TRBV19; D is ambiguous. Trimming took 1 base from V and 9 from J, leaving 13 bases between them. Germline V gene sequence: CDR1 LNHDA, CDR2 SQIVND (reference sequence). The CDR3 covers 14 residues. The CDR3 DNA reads TGTGCCAGTAGTATAGGAGTAGCCTTGGGTGAGCAGTTCTTC. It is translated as CASSIGVALGEQFF.

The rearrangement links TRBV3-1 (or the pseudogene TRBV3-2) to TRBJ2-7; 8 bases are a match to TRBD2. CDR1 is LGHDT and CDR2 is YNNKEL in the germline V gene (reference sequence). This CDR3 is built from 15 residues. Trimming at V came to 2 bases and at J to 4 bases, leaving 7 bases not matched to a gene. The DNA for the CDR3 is TGTGCCAGCAGCCAAAATCGGGAGGGCCAATACGAGCAGTACTTC. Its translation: CASSQNREGQYEQYF.

Written as DNA, the CDR3 is TGTGCCAGCAGCTTAAGCCCCAACCCTTTTACCGGGGAGCTGTTTTTT. Translation: CASSLSPNPFTGELFF. The J gene is TRBJ2-2, the V gene TRBV11-2; D is unresolved. Germline lookup yields CDR1 SGHAT and CDR2 FQNNGV. V was trimmed by 2 bases and J by 5 bases, leaving 15 bases between them. The CDR3 is 16 residues long.

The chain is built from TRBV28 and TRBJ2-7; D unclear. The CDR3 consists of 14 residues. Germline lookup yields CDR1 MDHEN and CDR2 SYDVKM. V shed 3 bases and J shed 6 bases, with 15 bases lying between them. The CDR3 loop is CASSLSSSLAEQYF. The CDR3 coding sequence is TGTGCCAGCAGTTTGTCATCCTCCCTCGCCGAGCAGTACTTC. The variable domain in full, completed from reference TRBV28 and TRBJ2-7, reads DVKVTQSSRYLVKRTGEKVFLECVQDMDHENMFWYRQDPGLGLRLIYFSYDVKMKEKGDIPEGYSVSREKKERFSLILESASTNQTSMYLCASSLSSSLAEQYFGPGTRLTVT.

CDR3 amino acids: CASSGDRGEETQYF. The CDR3 bases are TGTGCCAGCAGTGGTGACAGGGGAGAAGAGACCCAGTACTTC. The rearrangement links TRBV25-1 to TRBJ2-5; TRBD1 matches at 8 bases. This CDR3 region has 14 residues. V lost 4 bases and J lost 3; bases outside the gene matches: 4. CDR1 MGHDK and CDR2 SYGVNS come from the germline V gene.

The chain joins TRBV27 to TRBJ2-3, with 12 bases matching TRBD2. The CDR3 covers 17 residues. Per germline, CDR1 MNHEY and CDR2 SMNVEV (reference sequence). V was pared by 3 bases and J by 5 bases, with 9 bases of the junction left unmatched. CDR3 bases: TGTGCCAGCAGTTTTGATCCTCCGGGACTAGCGGGAGATACGCAGTATTTT. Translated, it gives CASSFDPPGLAGDTQYF.